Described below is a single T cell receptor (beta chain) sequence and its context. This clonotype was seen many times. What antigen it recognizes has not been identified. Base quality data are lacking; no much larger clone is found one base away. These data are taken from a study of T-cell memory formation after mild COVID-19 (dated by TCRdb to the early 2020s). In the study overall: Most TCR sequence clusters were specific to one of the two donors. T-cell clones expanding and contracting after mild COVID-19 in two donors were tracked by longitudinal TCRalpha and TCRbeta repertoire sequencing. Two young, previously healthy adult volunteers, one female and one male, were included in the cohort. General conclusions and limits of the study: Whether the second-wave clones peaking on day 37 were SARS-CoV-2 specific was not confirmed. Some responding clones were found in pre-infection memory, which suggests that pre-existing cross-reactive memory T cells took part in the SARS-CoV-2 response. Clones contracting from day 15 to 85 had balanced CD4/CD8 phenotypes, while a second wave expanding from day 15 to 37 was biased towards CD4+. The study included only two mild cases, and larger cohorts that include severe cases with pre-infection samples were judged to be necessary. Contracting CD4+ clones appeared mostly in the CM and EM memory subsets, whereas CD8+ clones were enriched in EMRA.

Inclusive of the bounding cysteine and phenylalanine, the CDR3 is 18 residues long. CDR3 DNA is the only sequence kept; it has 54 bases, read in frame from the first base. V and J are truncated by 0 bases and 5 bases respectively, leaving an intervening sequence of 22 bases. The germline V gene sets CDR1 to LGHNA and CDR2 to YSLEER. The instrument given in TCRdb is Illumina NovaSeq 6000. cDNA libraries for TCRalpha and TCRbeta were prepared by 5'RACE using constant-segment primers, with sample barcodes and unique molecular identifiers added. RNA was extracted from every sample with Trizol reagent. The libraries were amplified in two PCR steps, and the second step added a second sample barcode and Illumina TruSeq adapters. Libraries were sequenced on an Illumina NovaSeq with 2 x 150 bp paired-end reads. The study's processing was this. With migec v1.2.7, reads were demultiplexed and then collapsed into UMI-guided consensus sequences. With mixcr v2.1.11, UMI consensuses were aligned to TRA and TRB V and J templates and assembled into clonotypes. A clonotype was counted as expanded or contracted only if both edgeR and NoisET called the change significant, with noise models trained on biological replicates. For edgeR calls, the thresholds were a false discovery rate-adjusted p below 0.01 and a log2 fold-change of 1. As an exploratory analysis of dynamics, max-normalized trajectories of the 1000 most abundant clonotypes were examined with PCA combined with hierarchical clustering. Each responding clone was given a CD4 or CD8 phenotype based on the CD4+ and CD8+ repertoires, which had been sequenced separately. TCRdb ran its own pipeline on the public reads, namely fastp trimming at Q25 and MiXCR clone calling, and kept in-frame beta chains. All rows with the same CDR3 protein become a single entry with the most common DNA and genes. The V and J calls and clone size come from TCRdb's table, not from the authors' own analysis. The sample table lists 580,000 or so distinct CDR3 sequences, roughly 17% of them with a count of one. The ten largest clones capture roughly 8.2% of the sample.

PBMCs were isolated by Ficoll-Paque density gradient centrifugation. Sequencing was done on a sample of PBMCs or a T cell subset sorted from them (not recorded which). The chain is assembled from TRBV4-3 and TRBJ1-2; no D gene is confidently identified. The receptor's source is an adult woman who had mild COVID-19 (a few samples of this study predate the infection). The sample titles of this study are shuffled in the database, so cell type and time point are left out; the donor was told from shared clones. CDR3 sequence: CASSQDSVGFTGEYGYTF. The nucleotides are TGCGCCAGCAGCCAAGATTCTGTAGGCTTTACGGGAGAATATGGCTACACCTTC.